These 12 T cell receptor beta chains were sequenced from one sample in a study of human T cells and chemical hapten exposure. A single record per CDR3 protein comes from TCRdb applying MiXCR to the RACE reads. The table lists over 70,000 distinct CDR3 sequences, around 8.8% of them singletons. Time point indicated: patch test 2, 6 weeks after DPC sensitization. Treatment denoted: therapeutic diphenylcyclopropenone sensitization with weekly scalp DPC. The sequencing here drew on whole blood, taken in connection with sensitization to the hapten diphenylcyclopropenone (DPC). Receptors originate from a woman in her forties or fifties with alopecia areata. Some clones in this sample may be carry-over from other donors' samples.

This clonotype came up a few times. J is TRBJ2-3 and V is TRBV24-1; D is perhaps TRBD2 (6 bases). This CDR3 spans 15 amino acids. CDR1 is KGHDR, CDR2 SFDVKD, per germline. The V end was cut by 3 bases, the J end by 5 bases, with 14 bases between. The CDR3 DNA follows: TGTGCCACCAGTGATCCAGGGCGCGGGGTAGATACGCAGTATTTT. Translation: CATSDPGRGVDTQYF.

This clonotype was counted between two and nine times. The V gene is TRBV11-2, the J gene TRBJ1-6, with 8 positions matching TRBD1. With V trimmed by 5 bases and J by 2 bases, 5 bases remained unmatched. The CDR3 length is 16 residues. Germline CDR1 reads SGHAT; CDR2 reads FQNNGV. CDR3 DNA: TGTGCCAGCAGCACCGGGACAGGAACCTATAATTCACCCCTCCACTTT. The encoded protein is CASSTGTGTYNSPLHF. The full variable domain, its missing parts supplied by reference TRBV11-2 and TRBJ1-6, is EAGVAQSPRYKIIEKRQSVAFWCNPISGHATLYWYQQILGQGPKLLIQFQNNGVVDDSQLPKDRFSAERLKGVDSTLKIQPAKLEDSAVYLCASSTGTGTYNSPLHFGNGTRLTVT.

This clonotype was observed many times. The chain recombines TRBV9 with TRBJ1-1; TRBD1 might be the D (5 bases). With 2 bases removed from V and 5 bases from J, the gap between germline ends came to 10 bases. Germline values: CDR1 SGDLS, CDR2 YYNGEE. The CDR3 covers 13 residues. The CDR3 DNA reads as TGTGCCAGCAGCGTCGCTGAGGGGACTGAAGCTTTCTTT. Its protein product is CASSVAEGTEAFF.

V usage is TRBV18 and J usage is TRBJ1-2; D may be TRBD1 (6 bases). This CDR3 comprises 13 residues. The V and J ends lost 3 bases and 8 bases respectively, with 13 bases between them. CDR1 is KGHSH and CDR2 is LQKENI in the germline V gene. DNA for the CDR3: TGTGCCAGCTCACCGGGGCAGGGGAAAGGCTACACCTTC. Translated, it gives CASSPGQGKGYTF.

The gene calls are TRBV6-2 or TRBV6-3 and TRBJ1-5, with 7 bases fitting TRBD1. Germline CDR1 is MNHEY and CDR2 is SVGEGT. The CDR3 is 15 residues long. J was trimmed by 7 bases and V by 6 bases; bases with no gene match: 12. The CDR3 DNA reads TGTGCCAGCAGCCCCACCCGCGCAGGGGGACAGCCCCAGCATTTT. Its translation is CASSPTRAGGQPQHF.

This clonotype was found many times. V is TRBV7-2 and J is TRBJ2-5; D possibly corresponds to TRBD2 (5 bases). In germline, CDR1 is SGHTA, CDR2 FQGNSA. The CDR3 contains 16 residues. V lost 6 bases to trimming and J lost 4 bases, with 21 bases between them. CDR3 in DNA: TGTGCCAGCAGTTTCGGACGGATCCGAGGGCGAGAGACCCAGTACTTC. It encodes CASSFGRIRGRETQYF.

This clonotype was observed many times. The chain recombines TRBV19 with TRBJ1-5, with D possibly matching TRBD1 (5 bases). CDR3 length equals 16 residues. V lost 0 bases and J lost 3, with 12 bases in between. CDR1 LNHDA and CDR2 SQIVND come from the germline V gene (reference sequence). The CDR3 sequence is CASSIDHGGFNQPQHF. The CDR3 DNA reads TGTGCCAGTAGTATAGATCACGGGGGGTTCAATCAGCCCCAGCATTTT.

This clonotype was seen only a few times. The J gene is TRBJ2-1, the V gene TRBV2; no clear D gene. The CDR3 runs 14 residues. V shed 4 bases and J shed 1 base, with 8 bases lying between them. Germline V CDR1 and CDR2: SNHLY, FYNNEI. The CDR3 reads CASSAMGSYNEQFF. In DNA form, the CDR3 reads TGTGCCAGCAGTGCGATGGGTTCCTACAATGAGCAGTTCTTC.

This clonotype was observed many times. The CDR3 protein is CAWSLGTGVGVTEAFF. CDR3 sequence (DNA): TGTGCCTGGAGTCTCGGGACAGGGGTTGGGGTCACTGAAGCTTTCTTT. This rearrangement joins TRBV30 to TRBJ1-1, with 10 bases lining up with TRBD1. The V and J ends lost 2 bases and 4 bases, in that order; junction bases with no gene match: 10. Per germline, CDR1 GTSNPN and CDR2 SVGIG (reference sequence). The CDR3 spans 16 residues. The variable domain in full, with the rest retrieved from reference TRBV30 and TRBJ1-1, is SQTIHQWPATLVQPVGSPLSLECTVEGTSNPNLYWYRQAAGRGLQLLFYSVGIGQISSEVPQNLSASRPQDRQFILSSKKLLLSDSGFYLCAWSLGTGVGVTEAFFGQGTRLTVV.

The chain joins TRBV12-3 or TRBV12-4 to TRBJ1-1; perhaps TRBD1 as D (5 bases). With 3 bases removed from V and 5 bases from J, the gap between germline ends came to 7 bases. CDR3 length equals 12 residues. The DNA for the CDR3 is TGTGCCAGCAGTTTGGGGGAGACTGAAGCTTTCTTT. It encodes CASSLGETEAFF.

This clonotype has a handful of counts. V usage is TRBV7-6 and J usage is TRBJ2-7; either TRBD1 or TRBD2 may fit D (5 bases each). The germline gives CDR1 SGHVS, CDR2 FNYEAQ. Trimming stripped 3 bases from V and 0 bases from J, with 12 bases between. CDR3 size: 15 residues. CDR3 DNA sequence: TGTGCCAGCAGCTTGGAGCCAGGGAGCTCCTACGAGCAGTACTTC. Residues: CASSLEPGSSYEQYF.

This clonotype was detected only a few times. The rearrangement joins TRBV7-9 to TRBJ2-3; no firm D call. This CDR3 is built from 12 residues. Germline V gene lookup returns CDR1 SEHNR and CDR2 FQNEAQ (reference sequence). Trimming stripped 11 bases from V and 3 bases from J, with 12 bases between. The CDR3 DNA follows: TGTGCCGGATCTACGGTGACAGATACGCAGTATTTT. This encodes CAGSTVTDTQYF.